The next 19 T cell receptor beta chains were all read from a single sample in a study of PD-L1 blockade in urothelial cancer (dated 2017 in TCRdb). Libraries came from the immunoSEQ multiplex PCR assay. TCRdb carries this immuneACCESS record with in-frame sequences only. Its versions omit some clonotypes, under half of them owing to an unresolved V gene in the studies checked, with the rest unexplained. The sample table contains 45,000 to 50,000 clones; only one count was recorded for 82% of them. Of the sample, more than 1.5% is held by the ten largest clones. The time point label corresponds to: pretreatment peripheral blood. The sample consisted of PBMCs, taken around atezolizumab (anti-PD-L1) treatment. These TCRs come from a man aged 45 to 65 with urothelial cancer.

The sample holds a few counts of this clone. The V and J genes are TRBV21-1 and TRBJ2-7; the D call TRBD2 from the table was never checked on the DNA. TRBV21-1 is designated a pseudogene. The CDR3 has 11 residues. The DNA for the CDR3 is TGTGCCAGCACCCAAACGGCGGTGCAGTACGTC. Its translation is CASTQTAVQYV.

V gene TRBV14 combines with J gene TRBJ2-3, with a tentative D call TRBD2 (6 bases). The V gene lost 4 bases and the J gene lost 3 bases, with 14 bases spanning the gap. The CDR3 spans 15 residues. CDR1 and CDR2 (germline): SGHDN, FVKESK. CDR3 DNA: TGTGCCAGCAGCCTCATCACTAGCTCGACAGATACGCAGTATTTT. It is translated as CASSLITSSTDTQYF.

The rearrangement uses TRBV11-2 and TRBJ1-3; unclear D gene. V lost 1 base and J lost 7, with 5 bases in between. Germline CDR1 and CDR2: SGHAT and FQNNGV. This CDR3 spans 12 amino acids. CDR3 nucleotides: TGTGCCAGCAGCTTAGTCCATAACACCATATATTTT. This gives the protein CASSLVHNTIYF.

The chain is built from TRBV19 and TRBJ1-5, with TRBD1 matching over 9 bases. The CDR3 loop spans 16 amino acids. The J segment lost 2 bases and the V segment lost 5 bases, leaving 7 bases of the junction unmatched. From germline, CDR1 is LNHDA and CDR2 SQIVND (reference sequence). Here the CDR3 reads CASSFEGQGRNQPQHF. The DNA for the CDR3 is TGTGCCAGTAGTTTCGAGGGACAGGGCCGCAATCAGCCCCAGCATTTT.

J is TRBJ1-4 and V is TRBV7-9; unclear D gene. The germline V gene has CDR1 SEHNR and CDR2 FQNEAQ (reference sequence). This CDR3 region has 16 residues. V lost 5 bases, J lost 7 bases, and 20 bases lay in between. CDR3 sequence reads: CASSQGLGVRVEKLFF. CDR3 sequence (DNA): TGTGCCAGCAGCCAAGGGCTCGGGGTTAGGGTTGAAAAACTGTTTTTT.

As regards this clone: One end of the junction varies from germline; a read error may be responsible. This chain uses TRBV7-9 with TRBJ1-6, with 7 bases fitting TRBD1. The CDR3 runs to 15 residues. CDR1 is SEHNR, CDR2 FQNEAQ, per germline (reference sequence). This chain's CDR3 is CASSYGGQYSSPLHF. In DNA, the CDR3 is TGTGCCAGCAGTTATGGGGGACAGTATAGTTCACCCCTCCACTTT.

This clone was recorded a few times. V and J are TRBV6-5 and TRBJ1-1; 10 nucleotides match TRBD1. V was pared by 0 bases and J by 5 bases, with 3 bases of the junction left unmatched. Germline loops: CDR1 MNHEY, CDR2 SVGAGI. This CDR3 contains 15 residues. The CDR3: CASSYSTGGWTEAFF. CDR3 in DNA: TGTGCCAGCAGTTACTCGACAGGGGGCTGGACTGAAGCTTTCTTT.

The CDR3: CASSFSPNSYSNQPQHF. DNA of the CDR3: TGCGCCAGCAGCTTCTCCCCCAACAGTTATAGCAATCAGCCCCAGCATTTT. The chain employs TRBV5-1 and TRBJ1-5; D is unclear. Trimming removed 2 bases at V and 0 bases at J, with 15 bases between. The CDR3 extends over 17 amino acids. Germline CDR1 SGHRS, CDR2 YFSETQ.

The V gene is TRBV7-6, the J gene TRBJ1-2; TRBD1 matches 7 bases. CDR3 length: 16 residues. Germline V gene data show CDR1 as SGHVS and CDR2 as FNYEAQ. V dropped 1 base and J dropped 9; count of bases not matched to a gene: 14. The CDR3 here is CASSLGSTGSRLRYTF. The CDR3 DNA reads as TGTGCCAGCAGCTTAGGATCGACAGGGAGTCGGCTCCGCTACACCTTC.

The genes are TRBV27 and TRBJ2-3; TRBD2 is a possible D gene (5 bases). The germline V gene has CDR1 MNHEY and CDR2 SMNVEV (reference sequence). There are 13 residues in the CDR3. V dropped 3 bases and J dropped 14 bases, with 18 bases sitting between them. CDR3 nucleotide sequence: TGTGCCAGCAGTTTGGGCCGGGATCGAGTGAGGTATTTT. Its protein is CASSLGRDRVRYF.

The chain links TRBV30 to TRBJ2-3; D ambiguous. The germline V gene has CDR1 GTSNPN and CDR2 SVGIG (reference sequence). V lost 1 base to trimming and J lost 15 bases, with 14 bases between them. The CDR3 totals 11 residues. CDR3 nucleotides: TGTGCCTGGAGTGCCGTCCCACGAGTATATTTT. It translates to CAWSAVPRVYF.

V gene TRBV28 combines with J gene TRBJ2-5; TRBD2 matches 7 bases. Germline CDR1 reads MDHEN; CDR2 reads SYDVKM. Losses at the gene ends were 3 bases for V and 4 bases for J; bases not matched to a gene: 8. This CDR3 is built from 15 residues. CDR3 DNA: TGTGCCAGCAGTTTTGGTGGGGGGGTTTTAGAGACCCAGTACTTC. It translates to CASSFGGGVLETQYF. The complete variable domain, with remaining parts taken from reference TRBV28 and TRBJ2-5, reads DVKVTQSSRYLVKRTGEKVFLECVQDMDHENMFWYRQDPGLGLRLIYFSYDVKMKEKGDIPEGYSVSREKKERFSLILESASTNQTSMYLCASSFGGGVLETQYFGPGTRLLVL.

The chain carries TRBV20-1 and TRBJ1-1; D unresolved. This CDR3 contains 11 residues. Germline-derived CDR1 and CDR2 are DFQATT and SNEGSKA (reference sequence). Trimming left V 6 bases short and J 8 bases short, with 13 bases between. The CDR3: CSAISRQEAFF. The CDR3 DNA follows: TGCAGTGCAATTAGTCGCCAAGAAGCTTTCTTT.

This chain uses TRBV6-5 with TRBJ2-3, with a tentative D call TRBD2 (5 bases). The CDR3 contains 15 residues. Germline V CDR1 and CDR2: MNHEY, SVGAGI. Trimming took 2 bases from V and 0 from J, leaving 9 bases between them. The CDR3 sequence is CASSYQRGSTDTQYF. DNA for the CDR3: TGTGCCAGCAGTTACCAGCGCGGGAGCACAGATACGCAGTATTTT.

The chain recombines TRBV6-6 with TRBJ2-7, with 8 bases that match TRBD1. CDR1 is MNHNY and CDR2 is SVGAGI in the germline V gene (reference sequence). V lost 9 bases and J lost 4; bases outside the gene matches: 14. This CDR3 is built from 15 residues. DNA for the CDR3: TGTGCCAGGGGGTACTCGACAGGGGTTGAATACGAGCAGTACGTC. Its translation: CARGYSTGVEYEQYV.

The genes are TRBV6-4 and TRBJ1-3; D is ambiguous. From germline, CDR1 is MRHNA and CDR2 SNTAGT. V was trimmed by 6 bases and J by 2 bases, leaving 14 bases between them. The CDR3 spans 15 residues. The CDR3 DNA reads TGTGCCAGCAGCGTAATGGCAGGCGCTGGAAACACCATATATTTT. Protein product: CASSVMAGAGNTIYF.

V is TRBV19 and J is TRBJ1-1; maybe TRBD1 (6 bases). The germline gives CDR1 LNHDA, CDR2 SQIVND (reference sequence). The CDR3 is made up of 15 amino acids. The ends were cut back, 5 bases at V and 4 bases at J, with 17 bases in the middle. DNA of the CDR3: TGTGCCAGTAGTCTCCGACAGGTCTCCGGCACTGAAGCTTTCTTT. The encoded protein is CASSLRQVSGTEAFF.

V and J are TRBV20-1 and TRBJ1-5, with D possibly TRBD1 on 5 matching bases. Per the germline V gene, CDR1 is DFQATT and CDR2 is SNEGSKA (reference sequence). This CDR3 has 11 amino acids. Trimming took off 2 bases at V and 8 bases at J, with 7 bases between the two ends. In DNA form, the CDR3 reads TGCAGTGCTAGAAAAGGGGAGCCCCAGCATTTT. Protein sequence: CSARKGEPQHF.

The J gene is TRBJ1-2, the V gene TRBV6-5; 11 positions agree with TRBD1. Germline CDR1 reads MNHEY; CDR2 reads SVGAGI. After removal of 2 bases from V and 9 bases from J, the junction contained 8 bases not matched to a gene. The CDR3 has 15 residues. CDR3 bases: TGTGCCAGCAGTTACCGAGGACAGGGGGCGAAGAGCTACACCTTC. Translation: CASSYRGQGAKSYTF.